Included here is one T cell receptor beta chain sequence, with context. Only in-frame clones appear in the TCRdb table, and some are missing; sequencing was by immunoSEQ multiplex PCR. The sample consists of 13,000 or so clones, more than 75% of them appearing once. The V and J ends lost 3 bases and 10 bases, in that order; junction bases with no gene match: 21. This CDR3 is 18 amino acids long. Germline V lookup: CDR1 SGHNT, CDR2 YYREEE (reference sequence). H&E slides confirmed each diagnosis, reviewed by two pathologists independently. Nucleic acids came from premalignant or tumor cells enriched by macro-dissection. This entry comes from a study of immune evolution from preneoplasia to lung adenocarcinoma. Study-level information: HLA loss of heterozygosity: roughly 6.4% AIS, about 15% MIA, approximately 35% ADC, none AAH.

The material sequenced was FFPE tissue from an adenomatous hyperplasia lung lesion. Subset denoted: atypical adenomatous hyperplasia (AAH), lung preneoplasia. The chain links TRBV5-4 to TRBJ2-1, with TRBD2 identical over 8 bases. The source of this sequence is a person between 50 and 69 years old with lung adenocarcinoma. CDR3 amino acids: CASSSKRGQRENLGEQFF. Written as DNA, the CDR3 is TGTGCCAGCAGCTCGAAAAGGGGTCAGCGGGAGAATTTGGGGGAGCAGTTCTTC.